The rows below give T cell receptor beta chains drawn from one sample of a study of blood T cell repertoires in COVID-19. Sequencing used immunoSEQ multiplex PCR; TCRdb keeps in-frame clones, though not all of them. The table has roughly 150,000 clones, 83% seen once. Sequenced: peripheral blood. Receptors originate from a woman at least 80 years old with acute or convalescent COVID-19. CDR3s include the opening cysteine and the closing phenylalanine or tryptophan. D genes are given only for firm matches. Clone size appears in some rows only: once, few, many, or a class for an expanded clone.

v_call: TRBV7-9; j_call: TRBJ2-3; d_call: -; clone_size: -; cdr3_nt: TGTGCCAGCAGCTTAGCGACAGGTAGCCACACAGATACGCAGTATTTT; cdr3_aa: CASSLATGSHTDTQYF
v_call: TRBV4-2; j_call: TRBJ1-1; d_call: -; clone_size: -; cdr3_nt: TGTGCCAGCAGCCAATATCAGGGGCTGAACACTGAAGCTTTCTTT; cdr3_aa: CASSQYQGLNTEAFF
v_call: TRBV30; j_call: TRBJ1-5; d_call: -; clone_size: -; cdr3_nt: TGTGCCTGGAGTGTATTTCAGCAGGGGCGATATAGCAATCAGCCCCAGCATTTT; cdr3_aa: CAWSVFQQGRYSNQPQHF
v_call: TRBV5-4; j_call: TRBJ2-3; d_call: TRBD1; clone_size: few; cdr3_nt: TGTGCCAGCAGCGATACAGGGGGCTGGGATACGCAGTATTTT; cdr3_aa: CASSDTGGWDTQYF
v_call: TRBV19; j_call: TRBJ1-1; d_call: -; clone_size: few; cdr3_nt: TGTGCCAGTAGTATAGTAAGCGGGAACACTGAAGCTTTCTTT; cdr3_aa: CASSIVSGNTEAFF
v_call: TRBV6-1; j_call: TRBJ2-2; d_call: -; clone_size: -; cdr3_nt: TGTGCCAGCAGTGAAACAACACCGAACACCGGGGAGCTGTTTTTT; cdr3_aa: CASSETTPNTGELFF
v_call: TRBV6-5; j_call: TRBJ2-7; d_call: TRBD1; clone_size: few; cdr3_nt: TGTGCCAGCAGCCGGAGGGACAGGACCTACGCGCAGTACTTC; cdr3_aa: CASSRRDRTYAQYF
v_call: TRBV19; j_call: TRBJ1-3; d_call: -; clone_size: -; cdr3_nt: TGTGCCAGTAGTCTTCAGACGGAGAAAAACACCATATATTTT; cdr3_aa: CASSLQTEKNTIYF
v_call: TRBV6-2/TRBV6-3; j_call: TRBJ1-3; d_call: -; clone_size: -; cdr3_nt: TGTGCCAGCAGTTACCACGGCCGGGGGACCTCTGGAAACACCATATATTTT; cdr3_aa: CASSYHGRGTSGNTIYF
v_call: TRBV6-5; j_call: TRBJ1-6; d_call: -; clone_size: -; cdr3_nt: TGTGCCAGCAGTTTTGACGGGAATTCACCCCTCCACTTT; cdr3_aa: CASSFDGNSPLHF
v_call: TRBV28; j_call: TRBJ1-1; d_call: TRBD1; clone_size: -; cdr3_nt: TGTGCCAGCAGTCGGGACAGCCTCTGGGAAGCTTTCTTT; cdr3_aa: CASSRDSLWEAFF
v_call: TRBV7-3; j_call: TRBJ1-5; d_call: -; clone_size: few; cdr3_nt: TGTGCCAGCAGCTTAATGCCAGGTGACCAGCCCCAGCATTTT; cdr3_aa: CASSLMPGDQPQHF
v_call: TRBV29-1; j_call: TRBJ2-7; d_call: TRBD1; clone_size: -; cdr3_nt: TGCAGCGTGGAGGTCGGGACAGGGGACGAGCAGTACTTC; cdr3_aa: CSVEVGTGDEQYF
v_call: TRBV5-5; j_call: TRBJ1-4; d_call: -; clone_size: -; cdr3_nt: TGTGCCAGCAGCTTAGAACTTGGGGGGGAAAAACTGTTTTTT; cdr3_aa: CASSLELGGEKLFF
v_call: TRBV19; j_call: TRBJ2-1; d_call: TRBD2; clone_size: -; cdr3_nt: TGTGCCAGTAGTATAGATTCGCGGGGGGGCAATGAGCAGTTCTTC; cdr3_aa: CASSIDSRGGNEQFF
v_call: TRBV7-9; j_call: TRBJ2-1; d_call: TRBD1; clone_size: -; cdr3_nt: TGTGCCAGCAGCCTCCCCACAGGGGCGCGGAATGAGCAGTTCTTC; cdr3_aa: CASSLPTGARNEQFF
v_call: TRBV16; j_call: TRBJ2-3; d_call: -; clone_size: -; cdr3_nt: TGTGCCAGCAGCCAATTCAGGGCCGATGGGACAGATACGCAGTATTTT; cdr3_aa: CASSQFRADGTDTQYF
v_call: TRBV19; j_call: TRBJ2-6; d_call: -; clone_size: -; cdr3_nt: TGTGCCAGTAGTATAGTGGACAACTCTGGGGCCAACGTCCTGACTTTC; cdr3_aa: CASSIVDNSGANVLTF
v_call: TRBV7-9; j_call: TRBJ2-2; d_call: TRBD2; clone_size: -; cdr3_nt: TGTGCCAGCAGCTACCCTGGGGGGGCGAACACCGGGGAGCTGTTTTTT; cdr3_aa: CASSYPGGANTGELFF
v_call: TRBV7-2; j_call: TRBJ1-1; d_call: -; clone_size: -; cdr3_nt: TGTGCCAGCAGCTTGTATGGGGGGAGTAACACTGAAGCTTTCTTT; cdr3_aa: CASSLYGGSNTEAFF
v_call: TRBV6-5; j_call: TRBJ1-2; d_call: TRBD1; clone_size: once; cdr3_nt: TGTGCCAGCAGTAGTGACAGGGCGGGCTATGGCTACACCTTC; cdr3_aa: CASSSDRAGYGYTF
v_call: TRBV21-1; j_call: TRBJ1-4; d_call: -; clone_size: once; cdr3_nt: TGTGCCAGCAGCAACAGGGGGCTAAGCCTAACTAATGAAAAACTGTTTTTT; cdr3_aa: CASSNRGLSLTNEKLFF
v_call: TRBV7-2; j_call: TRBJ1-2; d_call: -; clone_size: -; cdr3_nt: TGTGCCAGCAGCTTAGCGGGACATAACTATGGCTACACCTTC; cdr3_aa: CASSLAGHNYGYTF
v_call: TRBV7-2; j_call: TRBJ2-3; d_call: TRBD2; clone_size: -; cdr3_nt: TGTGCCAGCAGCTTGATAGCGGGGGGGCCCACAGATACGCAGTATTTT; cdr3_aa: CASSLIAGGPTDTQYF
v_call: TRBV2; j_call: TRBJ2-3; d_call: TRBD1; clone_size: -; cdr3_nt: TGTGCCAGCAGCGTTGTAGGGGGCGCATATACGCAGTATTTT; cdr3_aa: CASSVVGGAYTQYF
v_call: TRBV7-2; j_call: TRBJ2-5; d_call: TRBD1; clone_size: -; cdr3_nt: TGTGCCAGCAGCATAGGGGACAGACAAGAGACCCAGTACTTC; cdr3_aa: CASSIGDRQETQYF
v_call: TRBV6-2/TRBV6-3; j_call: TRBJ1-2; d_call: -; clone_size: -; cdr3_nt: TGTGCCAGCAGTTACACCCTCGGGGAGGGGAAACGAAGCTATGGCTACACCTTC; cdr3_aa: CASSYTLGEGKRSYGYTF
v_call: TRBV6-2/TRBV6-3; j_call: TRBJ2-3; d_call: TRBD2; clone_size: -; cdr3_nt: TGTGCCAGCAGTTACTCTGGGCTAGCGGAGAACACAGATACGCAGTATTTT; cdr3_aa: CASSYSGLAENTDTQYF
v_call: TRBV3-1/TRBV3-2; j_call: TRBJ1-3; d_call: -; clone_size: -; cdr3_nt: TGTGCCAGCAGCCAAGAATCTCTCTCTGGAAACACCATATATTTT; cdr3_aa: CASSQESLSGNTIYF
v_call: TRBV7-9; j_call: TRBJ1-4; d_call: -; clone_size: -; cdr3_nt: TGTGCCAGCAGCTTAGATCTCAGAACTAATGAAAAACTGCTTTTT; cdr3_aa: CASSLDLRTNEKLLF
v_call: TRBV7-2; j_call: TRBJ1-1; d_call: -; clone_size: -; cdr3_nt: TGTGCCAGCAGCTTAAATATGGTTAGGACAGAAGCTTTCTTT; cdr3_aa: CASSLNMVRTEAFF
v_call: TRBV6-5; j_call: TRBJ1-4; d_call: -; clone_size: few; cdr3_nt: TGTGCCAGCAGTTATTCCTATTCGGACACACATGAAAAACTGTTTTTT; cdr3_aa: CASSYSYSDTHEKLFF
v_call: TRBV18; j_call: TRBJ1-2; d_call: -; clone_size: -; cdr3_nt: TGTGCCAGCTCACCACTAGGGGAGGGCTATGGCTACACCTTC; cdr3_aa: CASSPLGEGYGYTF
v_call: TRBV3-1/TRBV3-2; j_call: TRBJ1-5; d_call: -; clone_size: -; cdr3_nt: TGTGCCAGCAGCCAGGGTCACAGTGCCCAGCCCCAGCATTTT; cdr3_aa: CASSQGHSAQPQHF
v_call: TRBV6-1; j_call: TRBJ1-2; d_call: TRBD1; clone_size: -; cdr3_nt: TGTGCCAGCAGTGGCCCGGGACAGAGCGCCCTAAACTATGGCTACACCTTC; cdr3_aa: CASSGPGQSALNYGYTF
v_call: TRBV4-3; j_call: TRBJ2-2; d_call: TRBD1; clone_size: -; cdr3_nt: TGCGCCAGCAGCCAAGCAGGGGGCTGGTCCGGGGAGCTGTTTTTT; cdr3_aa: CASSQAGGWSGELFF
v_call: TRBV19; j_call: TRBJ1-3; d_call: -; clone_size: -; cdr3_nt: TGTGCCAGTAGTACTTATGGAAACACCATATATTTT; cdr3_aa: CASSTYGNTIYF
v_call: TRBV7-6; j_call: TRBJ1-3; d_call: -; clone_size: -; cdr3_nt: TGTGCCAGCAGCCCAGACCAGGGGTATTCCGGAAACACCATATATTTT; cdr3_aa: CASSPDQGYSGNTIYF
v_call: TRBV2; j_call: TRBJ2-2; d_call: TRBD2; clone_size: -; cdr3_nt: TGTGCCAGCGGGACTAGCAGCACCGGGGAGCTGTTTTTT; cdr3_aa: CASGTSSTGELFF
v_call: TRBV7-9; j_call: TRBJ2-5; d_call: TRBD1; clone_size: -; cdr3_nt: TGTGCCAGCAGCTTGACAGGGGGCATTGGGGAGACCCAGTACTTC; cdr3_aa: CASSLTGGIGETQYF
v_call: TRBV18; j_call: TRBJ1-2; d_call: -; clone_size: once; cdr3_nt: TGTGCCAGCTCACCACGGGTCCAGCCTAGCTATGGCTACACCTTC; cdr3_aa: CASSPRVQPSYGYTF
v_call: TRBV5-1; j_call: TRBJ2-7; d_call: TRBD1; clone_size: few; cdr3_nt: TGCGCCAGCAGCTTGGCCCAGGGGGCCCGTGAGCAGTACTTC; cdr3_aa: CASSLAQGAREQYF
v_call: TRBV19; j_call: TRBJ2-3; d_call: TRBD2; clone_size: -; cdr3_nt: TGTGCCAGTCGACGACTAGCGGGAACAGATACGCAGTATTTT; cdr3_aa: CASRRLAGTDTQYF
v_call: TRBV9; j_call: TRBJ1-6; d_call: -; clone_size: few; cdr3_nt: TGTGCCAGCAGCGTACGGAGGAATTCACCCCTCCACTTT; cdr3_aa: CASSVRRNSPLHF
v_call: TRBV6-2/TRBV6-3; j_call: TRBJ2-2; d_call: TRBD2; clone_size: -; cdr3_nt: TGTGCCAGCAGTTACGTGGCTAGCGGGGTTTATACCGGGGAGCTGTTTTTT; cdr3_aa: CASSYVASGVYTGELFF
v_call: TRBV28; j_call: TRBJ1-1; d_call: -; clone_size: -; cdr3_nt: TGTGCCAGCAGTCCCACAACGAACACTGAAGCTTTCTTT; cdr3_aa: CASSPTTNTEAFF
v_call: TRBV21-1; j_call: TRBJ2-5; d_call: -; clone_size: -; cdr3_nt: TGTGCCAGCAGCCCGTGGGGCGGGAGGTTTGAGACCCAGTACTTC; cdr3_aa: CASSPWGGRFETQYF
v_call: TRBV6-2/TRBV6-3; j_call: TRBJ2-2; d_call: TRBD2; clone_size: -; cdr3_nt: TGTGCCAGCAGCCCACGTCTAGCGGGCGCCAGGGAGCTGTTTTTT; cdr3_aa: CASSPRLAGARELFF
v_call: TRBV27; j_call: TRBJ2-6; d_call: -; clone_size: -; cdr3_nt: TGTGCCAGCAGTTCCTTAGGGGGTTCCCCCTCTGGGGCCAACGTCCTGACTTTC; cdr3_aa: CASSSLGGSPSGANVLTF
v_call: TRBV5-6; j_call: TRBJ1-2; d_call: -; clone_size: -; cdr3_nt: TGTGCCAGCAGCTTGAGACAGACCCTGCGAGGTGGCTACACCTTC; cdr3_aa: CASSLRQTLRGGYTF
v_call: TRBV21-1; j_call: TRBJ2-5; d_call: -; clone_size: -; cdr3_nt: TGTGCCAGCAGCAACGTTCAAGAGACCCAGTACTTC; cdr3_aa: CASSNVQETQYF
v_call: TRBV6-5; j_call: TRBJ1-1; d_call: -; clone_size: -; cdr3_nt: TGTGCCGCCCGGGCCTTACTCGGGGAAAACACTGAAGCTTTCTTT; cdr3_aa: CAARALLGENTEAFF
v_call: TRBV28; j_call: TRBJ2-7; d_call: TRBD1; clone_size: -; cdr3_nt: TGTGCCAGCAGTTCTCACCCAGGGGGCATCAACGAGCAGTACTTC; cdr3_aa: CASSSHPGGINEQYF
v_call: TRBV7-9; j_call: TRBJ2-5; d_call: -; clone_size: once; cdr3_nt: TGTGCCAGCAGCTTAGCACACTTGAGGGAGACCCAGTACTTC; cdr3_aa: CASSLAHLRETQYF
v_call: TRBV5-8; j_call: TRBJ2-7; d_call: -; clone_size: -; cdr3_nt: TGTGCCAGCAGCTCTTATTACGAGCAGTACTTC; cdr3_aa: CASSSYYEQYF